The rows below give T cell receptor beta chains drawn from one sample of a study of blood T cell repertoires in COVID-19. The assay was immunoSEQ multiplex PCR, and TCRdb's table has in-frame clones only and misses some. Here the sample spans roughly 150,000 clones, around 80% being singletons. The sequencing sample was made of PBMCs or T cells enriched from blood (not recorded which). The receptors derive from a woman aged 65 to 85 in a cohort exposed to, infected with or recovered from COVID-19 (not recorded which). The CDR3 runs from the conserved cysteine through the conserved F or W. A D gene is named only where the DNA matches it firmly. A clone size is listed for some rows: how often the clone was seen (once, few, many), or a class if it is expanded.

clone_size,d_call,v_call,j_call,cdr3_aa,cdr3_nt
-,-,TRBV7-8,TRBJ1-6,CASSLDRPGTTSYNSPLHF,TGTGCCAGCAGCTTAGACAGACCAGGAACGACCTCCTATAATTCACCCCTCCACTTT
-,TRBD1,TRBV30,TRBJ1-5,CAWSRGTGDQPQHF,TGTGCCTGGAGTAGGGGGACAGGGGACCAGCCCCAGCATTTT
-,TRBD1,TRBV28,TRBJ1-1,CASSLTGQEAFF,TGTGCCAGCAGTCTGACGGGACAGGAGGCTTTCTTT
-,-,TRBV19,TRBJ1-3,CASSARDTIYF,TGTGCCAGTAGTGCTCGGGACACCATATATTTT
-,-,TRBV28,TRBJ1-5,CASSPTGGAVQPQHF,TGTGCCAGCAGTCCCACGGGGGGGGCCGTTCAGCCCCAGCATTTT
-,-,TRBV10-3,TRBJ2-2,CAISGAETGELFF,TGTGCCATCAGTGGAGCTGAGACCGGGGAGCTGTTTTTT
few,TRBD1,TRBV7-8,TRBJ2-7,CASSLAAGGHYKSSYEQYF,TGTGCCAGCAGCTTAGCGGCAGGGGGTCACTACAAAAGCTCCTACGAGCAGTACTTC
-,-,TRBV7-8,TRBJ2-7,CASSFLEGDYEQYF,TGTGCCAGCAGCTTCCTCGAGGGGGACTACGAGCAGTACTTC
-,-,TRBV5-4,TRBJ1-1,CASSSPLQGNTEAFF,TGTGCCAGCAGCTCGCCCCTTCAGGGGAACACTGAAGCTTTCTTT
-,TRBD2,TRBV7-9,TRBJ2-1,CASSWSSGRAENEQFF,TGTGCCAGCAGCTGGTCTAGCGGGAGGGCCGAGAATGAGCAGTTCTTC
-,TRBD1,TRBV11-2,TRBJ1-4,CASSLGVTGANEKLFF,TGTGCCAGCAGCTTAGGGGTTACAGGGGCAAATGAAAAACTGTTTTTT
-,-,TRBV5-1,TRBJ1-4,CASKEGNEKLFF,TGCGCCAGCAAGGAGGGTAATGAAAAACTGTTTTTT
-,TRBD2,TRBV5-1,TRBJ2-3,CASSLGYGTSGTDTQYF,TGCGCCAGCAGCTTGGGTTACGGGACTAGCGGCACAGATACGCAGTATTTT
-,TRBD1,TRBV28,TRBJ1-5,CASSPLQGGNQPQHF,TGTGCCAGCAGTCCCCTACAGGGGGGCAATCAGCCCCAGCATTTT
-,TRBD1,TRBV7-2,TRBJ1-1,CASSRRGQAAEAFF,TGTGCCAGCAGCCGTCGGGGACAGGCCGCTGAAGCTTTCTTT
-,-,TRBV7-8,TRBJ1-1,CASSLWFGSGAEAFF,TGTGCCAGCAGCCTATGGTTCGGTTCAGGGGCTGAAGCTTTCTTT
-,TRBD2,TRBV4-1,TRBJ2-2,CASSPPGTSGSTGELFF,TGCGCCAGCAGCCCCCCAGGGACTAGCGGGAGCACCGGGGAGCTGTTTTTT
-,-,TRBV29-1,TRBJ2-1,CSVDGDHARNEQFF,TGCAGCGTCGACGGGGATCACGCCCGCAATGAGCAGTTCTTC
few,TRBD1,TRBV4-2,TRBJ1-2,CASSQDGTGGKGYGYTF,TGTGCCAGCAGCCAAGATGGAACAGGGGGGAAGGGCTATGGCTACACCTTC
-,-,TRBV19,TRBJ2-2,CASSFGRGVTGELFF,TGTGCCAGTAGTTTTGGCAGGGGGGTTACCGGGGAGCTGTTTTTT
-,-,TRBV4-1,TRBJ1-1,CASSRPSDEGTEAFF,TGCGCCAGCAGCCGTCCATCGGACGAGGGCACTGAAGCTTTCTTT
-,TRBD1,TRBV19,TRBJ1-5,CASTKGQGNSNQPQHF,TGTGCCAGTACAAAAGGACAGGGAAATAGCAATCAGCCCCAGCATTTT
-,-,TRBV21-1,TRBJ2-7,CASSKVFNRVSYEQYF,TGTGCCAGCAGCAAAGTCTTTAACAGGGTTTCCTACGAGCAGTACTTC
-,-,TRBV5-1,TRBJ1-1,CASSFWQGNTEAFF,TGCGCCAGCAGCTTTTGGCAGGGGAACACTGAAGCTTTCTTT
-,-,TRBV7-2,TRBJ2-7,CASSFHYEQYF,TGTGCCAGCAGCTTTCACTACGAGCAGTACTTC
-,-,TRBV15,TRBJ1-2,CATSKQGHGYTF,TGTGCCACCAGCAAACAGGGACATGGCTACACCTTC
-,TRBD2,TRBV7-6,TRBJ2-1,CASSSRTSGSSYNEQFF,TGTGCCAGCAGCTCCCGGACTAGCGGTAGCTCCTACAATGAGCAGTTCTTC
-,TRBD1,TRBV7-3,TRBJ2-1,CASSSHRGDYNEQFF,TGTGCCAGCAGCTCCCACAGGGGGGACTACAATGAGCAGTTCTTC
-,TRBD1,TRBV3-1/TRBV3-2,TRBJ2-6,CASSQASSGTGLAGANVLTF,TGTGCCAGCAGCCAGGCAAGCTCCGGGACAGGGTTAGCTGGGGCCAACGTCCTGACTTTC
-,-,TRBV12-3/TRBV12-4,TRBJ2-1,CASNYGIFNEQFF,TGTGCCAGCAACTACGGGATCTTCAATGAGCAGTTCTTC
-,TRBD1,TRBV6-5,TRBJ2-7,CASQAGTAYEQYF,TGTGCCAGTCAAGCCGGGACAGCCTACGAGCAGTACTTC
few,-,TRBV5-1,TRBJ1-5,CASSLSGQINQPQHF,TGCGCCAGCAGCTTGTCAGGACAGATAAATCAGCCCCAGCATTTT
-,TRBD1,TRBV7-2,TRBJ1-2,CASSLAPQGEYYGYTF,TGTGCCAGCAGCTTAGCCCCACAGGGGGAATACTATGGCTACACCTTC
-,TRBD2,TRBV7-6,TRBJ2-5,CASSRETSAQETQYF,TGTGCCAGCAGCCGAGAGACTAGCGCCCAAGAGACCCAGTACTTC
-,TRBD1,TRBV5-6,TRBJ1-1,CASSFVGQGNTEAFF,TGTGCCAGCAGCTTTGTAGGACAGGGGAACACTGAAGCTTTCTTT
few,-,TRBV2,TRBJ2-7,CALRVGEQYF,TGTGCCCTGAGAGTCGGGGAGCAGTACTTC
-,-,TRBV11-2,TRBJ2-1,CASSGTLWRTNEQFF,TGTGCCAGCAGCGGAACCCTGTGGAGGACCAATGAGCAGTTCTTC
-,-,TRBV7-2,TRBJ2-3,CASTRNPGDTQYF,TGTGCCAGCACCCGAAACCCCGGAGATACGCAGTATTTT
-,-,TRBV2,TRBJ2-2,CASSRGWTDTGELFF,TGTGCCAGCAGTAGGGGCTGGACGGACACCGGGGAGCTGTTTTTT
-,TRBD2,TRBV7-6,TRBJ2-7,CASSLEPSGSYEQYF,TGTGCCAGCAGCTTAGAACCTAGCGGGAGCTACGAGCAGTACTTC
-,TRBD2,TRBV19,TRBJ2-1,CASTTGASGSHGQFF,TGTGCCAGTACCACGGGGGCTAGCGGGAGCCATGGGCAGTTCTTC
-,TRBD2,TRBV7-9,TRBJ2-1,CASRRAGGSYNEQFF,TGTGCCAGCCGACGGGCGGGAGGCTCCTACAATGAGCAGTTCTTC
few,-,TRBV27,TRBJ1-1,CASSLTGDTEAFF,TGTGCCAGCAGTTTGACCGGGGACACTGAAGCTTTCTTT
-,TRBD2,TRBV7-3,TRBJ2-2,CASSVSGRAVTGELFF,TGTGCCAGCAGCGTCAGCGGGAGGGCCGTCACCGGGGAGCTGTTTTTT
-,TRBD1,TRBV11-2,TRBJ2-7,CASSVGQGSSYEQYF,TGTGCCAGCAGCGTAGGACAGGGGAGCTCCTACGAGCAGTACTTC
-,TRBD1,TRBV9,TRBJ2-2,CASSAGTGSGGELFF,TGTGCCAGCAGCGCCGGGACAGGGTCGGGCGGGGAGCTGTTTTTT
-,-,TRBV5-4,TRBJ1-6,CASSSGTKDSPLHF,TGTGCCAGCAGCTCCGGGACAAAGGATTCACCCCTCCACTTT
-,-,TRBV11-3,TRBJ2-7,CASSLARSSYEQYF,TGTGCCAGCAGCTTGGCCCGGAGCTCCTACGAGCAGTACTTC
-,TRBD1,TRBV7-2,TRBJ1-2,CASSLGWDRGGYTF,TGTGCCAGCAGCTTAGGGTGGGACAGGGGCGGCTACACCTTC
-,-,TRBV28,TRBJ2-1,CASSFGLWATLTSESSYNEQFF,TGTGCCAGCAGTTTCGGTCTTTGGGCTACCCTCACGTCGGAAAGCTCCTACAATGAGCAGTTCTTC
-,-,TRBV28,TRBJ1-5,CASSWLYNQPQHF,TGTGCCAGCAGTTGGCTGTACAATCAGCCCCAGCATTTT
-,TRBD1,TRBV7-9,TRBJ2-2,CASSPNTGGTGELFF,TGTGCCAGCAGCCCTAACACAGGGGGCACCGGGGAGCTGTTTTTT